The 8 T cell receptor beta chains reported below all come from one sample, sequenced in a study of identical twins. TCRdb re-called the 5' RACE reads through MiXCR, storing one row per CDR3 protein. The sample shows around 490,000 distinct CDR3 sequences, 13% to 15% of them seen only once. The same data also went into a second study, on yellow fever vaccine responses in identical twins.

Specimen: CD4+ T cells sorted from blood. The receptors derive from a woman between 18 and 29 years old in good health.

V gene TRBV29-1 combines with J gene TRBJ2-3; D is uncertain. Germline assignment: CDR1 SQVTM and CDR2 ANQGSEA. The CDR3 extends over 12 amino acids. V lost 0 bases and J lost 6, with 7 bases in between. The CDR3 is CSVEDLGDTQYF. Here the CDR3 DNA reads TGCAGCGTTGAAGATCTCGGGGATACGCAGTATTTT.

The chain combines TRBV19 with TRBJ1-5; TRBD1 aligns across 11 bases. The germline V gene encodes CDR1 LNHDA and CDR2 SQIVND (reference sequence). This CDR3 has 15 residues. V gave up 10 bases and J gave up 1 base; unmatched junction bases: 6. The CDR3 sequence: CATKGDRGSNQPQHF. The CDR3 DNA follows: TGTGCCACCAAGGGGGACAGGGGGAGCAATCAGCCCCAGCATTTT. Variable domain in full (rest from reference TRBV19 and TRBJ1-5): DGGITQSPKYLFRKEGQNVTLSCEQNLNHDAMYWYRQDPGQGLRLIYYSQIVNDFQKGDIAEGYSVSREKKESFPLTVTSAQKNPTAFYLCATKGDRGSNQPQHFGDGTRLSIL.

The chain has TRBV5-1 and TRBJ2-3; 7 bases match TRBD2. The germline CDR1 and CDR2 sequences are SGHRS and YFSETQ. Trimming removed 4 bases from V and 3 bases from J; junction bases left unmatched: 8. This CDR3 is 15 amino acids long. The CDR3 sequence: CASSPREGRTDTQYF. CDR3 DNA: TGCGCCAGCAGCCCCAGGGAGGGTAGAACAGATACGCAGTATTTT.

Here the CDR3 DNA reads TGTGCCAGCAGCGTAGGGGTAGACAATCAGCCCCAGCATTTT. It specifies CASSVGVDNQPQHF. This chain links TRBV9 with TRBJ1-5; D ambiguous. V was pared by 0 bases and J by 3 bases, with 7 bases between. Germline V CDR1 and CDR2: SGDLS, YYNGEE. The length of the CDR3 is 14 residues.

In DNA form, the CDR3 reads TGTGCCATCGGAACTAGCGGGGGCGCTCCTAGCACAGATACGCAGTATTTT. It yields the protein CAIGTSGGAPSTDTQYF. The chain couples TRBV10-3 to TRBJ2-3, with 11 bases identical to TRBD2. CDR1 and CDR2 from the germline V gene are ENHRY and SYGVKD. The CDR3 sequence is 17 residues long. With V trimmed by 8 bases and J by 0 bases, 10 bases remained unmatched.

This clonotype was found a few times. The CDR3 loop is CAISDPAGLGNEQFF. The CDR3 nucleotides are TGTGCCATCAGTGACCCTGCTGGGCTTGGGAATGAGCAGTTCTTC. The J gene is TRBJ2-1, the V gene TRBV10-3; no clear D gene. There are 15 residues in the CDR3. V gave up 3 bases and J gave up 7 bases, with 16 bases separating them. Per the germline V gene, CDR1 is ENHRY and CDR2 is SYGVKD.

This clonotype occurred a few times. This sequence joins TRBV5-1 and TRBJ2-1, with 11 bases lining up with TRBD2. CDR1 is SGHRS, CDR2 YFSETQ, per germline. CDR3 size: 16 residues. With V trimmed by 0 bases and J by 8 bases, 7 bases remained unmatched. The CDR3 is CASSLAASGRRHEQFF. The CDR3 coding sequence is TGCGCCAGCAGCTTGGCGGCTAGCGGGAGGCGCCATGAGCAGTTCTTC.

J is TRBJ1-1 and V is TRBV20-1; D ambiguous. Deletions cut 5 bases from V and 2 bases from J, with 12 bases between. This CDR3 is built from 13 residues. From germline, CDR1 is DFQATT and CDR2 SNEGSKA (reference sequence). CDR3 nucleotides: TGCAGTGCTCAGATCGGGATCAACACTGAAGCTTTCTTT. As protein: CSAQIGINTEAFF.